This T cell receptor (beta chain) was documented in a study of cytomegalovirus exposure and HLA in healthy donors. This clone was seen a handful of times. Its antigen is undetermined. Amplification used 60 Vbeta primers and 13 Jbeta primers. Per the original methods: A follow-up analysis tallied tens of millions of unique TCR beta chains, roughly 11 million shared. Assay: immunoSEQ multiplex PCR; the TCRdb copy retains only in-frame clones and omits some. The V and J calls and clone size come from that table; D and trimming were worked out from the DNA. The profile covers 150,000 to 200,000 clones, with around 81% appearing a single time and under 2% taken by the ten largest. Study findings and constraints: Most subjects had HLA-A and HLA-B alleles reportedly predicted accurately by TCR beta sequences. Most TCR sequences showed up rarely, but some public TCRs showed up in many donors.

Input material: PBMCs. This clonotype was sampled from a young man in good health and CMV-seronegative.

CDR3 in amino acids: CASSQLAGGEENEQFF. The CDR3 bases are TGCGCCAGCAGCCAGTTAGCGGGAGGGGAGGAAAATGAGCAGTTCTTC. The J gene is TRBJ2-1, the V gene TRBV4-1, with 11 bases identical to TRBD2. The CDR3 spans 16 residues. J lost 7 bases, V lost 3 bases, and 8 bases had no gene match. The germline CDR1 and CDR2 sequences are MGHRA and YSYEKL.